Included here is one T cell receptor (beta chain) sequence, with context. Its cognate antigen is unknown. The data were obtained in a study of blood T cells in healthy people across ages. Whole-study results and caveats: CMV status of donors was not determined, possibly confounding expanded clonotype changes. Higher diversity, along with more naive CD4+ cells, distinguished long-lived donors from aged donors. Among T cells, TCR beta diversity per million cells dropped roughly linearly as age rose.

A J-beta primer mix and a sample-barcoded 5' primer were used in a second PCR of about 7 to 12 cycles. Each cDNA molecule, via a template-switch adaptor with 12 random nucleotides, was tagged. A single record per CDR3 protein comes from TCRdb applying MiXCR to the 5' RACE reads. The sample lists about 640,000 distinct CDR3 sequences, roughly 31% occurring once. CDR1 and CDR2 from the germline V gene are KGHSH and LQKENI. Trimming stripped 5 bases from V and 4 bases from J, with 15 bases between. This CDR3 has 15 amino acids. This sequence joins TRBV18 and TRBJ1-5, with a weak D call TRBD1 (5 bases). Source material: blood. This TCR derives from a woman older than 75 in good health. The chain's CDR3 is CASSRGRNHNQPQHF. CDR3 DNA sequence: TGTGCCAGCTCAAGGGGACGGAATCATAATCAGCCCCAGCATTTT.